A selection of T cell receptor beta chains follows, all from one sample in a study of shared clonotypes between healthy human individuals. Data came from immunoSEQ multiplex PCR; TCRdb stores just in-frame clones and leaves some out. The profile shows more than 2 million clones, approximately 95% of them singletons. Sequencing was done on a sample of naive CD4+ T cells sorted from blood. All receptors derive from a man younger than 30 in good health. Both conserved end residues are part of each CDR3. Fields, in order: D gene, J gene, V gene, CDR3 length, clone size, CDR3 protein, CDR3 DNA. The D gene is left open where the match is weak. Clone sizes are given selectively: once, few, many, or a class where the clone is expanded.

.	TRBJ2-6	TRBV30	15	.	CAWSVGLSGANVLTF	TGTGCCTGGAGTGTCGGGCTCTCTGGGGCCAACGTCCTGACTTTC
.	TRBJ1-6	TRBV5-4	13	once	CASSLKGTSPLHF	TGTGCCAGCAGCTTGAAGGGGACTTCACCCCTCCACTTT
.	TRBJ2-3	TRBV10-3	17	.	CAISEWRVLTSTDTQYF	TGTGCCATCAGTGAGTGGCGTGTACTGACTAGCACAGATACGCAGTATTTT
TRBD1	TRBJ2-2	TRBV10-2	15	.	CASSDGTGGGLELFF	TGCGCCAGCAGTGATGGGACAGGGGGCGGTCTAGAGCTGTTTTTT
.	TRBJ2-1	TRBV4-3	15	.	CASSLSGGTSNEQFF	TGCGCCAGCAGCCTCAGCGGCGGGACCTCCAATGAGCAGTTCTTC
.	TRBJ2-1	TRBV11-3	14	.	CASSLDLTDNEQFF	TGTGCCAGCAGCTTAGATTTGACAGACAATGAGCAGTTCTTC
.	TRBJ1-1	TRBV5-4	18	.	CASSLGRREPSSNTEAFF	TGTGCCAGCAGCTTGGGCCGGCGCGAACCAAGTTCGAACACTGAAGCTTTCTTT
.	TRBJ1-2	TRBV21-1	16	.	CASIPPSAVSNYGYTF	TGTGCCAGCATACCTCCATCAGCCGTCTCTAACTATGGCTACACCTTC
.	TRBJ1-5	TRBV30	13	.	CAWSLGHDQPQHF	TGTGCCTGGAGTCTCGGCCATGACCAGCCCCAGCATTTT
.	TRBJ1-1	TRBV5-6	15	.	CASSLRRNMNTEAFF	TGTGCCAGCAGCTTGCGGCGGAACATGAACACTGAAGCTTTCTTT